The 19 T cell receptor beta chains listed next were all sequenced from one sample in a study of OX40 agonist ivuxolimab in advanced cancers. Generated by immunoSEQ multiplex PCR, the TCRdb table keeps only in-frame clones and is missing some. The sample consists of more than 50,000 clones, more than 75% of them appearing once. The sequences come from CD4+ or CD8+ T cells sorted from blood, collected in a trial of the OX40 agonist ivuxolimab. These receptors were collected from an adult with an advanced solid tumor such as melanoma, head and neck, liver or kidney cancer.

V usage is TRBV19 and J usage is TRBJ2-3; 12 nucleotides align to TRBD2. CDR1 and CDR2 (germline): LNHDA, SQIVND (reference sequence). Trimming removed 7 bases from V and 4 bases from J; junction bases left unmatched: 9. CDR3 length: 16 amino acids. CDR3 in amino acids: CASNLPSGGAPDTQYF. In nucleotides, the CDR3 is TGTGCCAGTAATCTCCCTAGCGGGGGGGCTCCAGATACGCAGTATTTT.

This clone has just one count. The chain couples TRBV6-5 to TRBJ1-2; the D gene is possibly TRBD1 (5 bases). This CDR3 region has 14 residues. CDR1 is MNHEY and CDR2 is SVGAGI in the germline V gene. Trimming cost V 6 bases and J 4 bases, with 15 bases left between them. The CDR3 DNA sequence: TGTGCCAGCAGGGACACAGGCGGCGGCTATGGCTACACCTTC. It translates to CASRDTGGGYGYTF.

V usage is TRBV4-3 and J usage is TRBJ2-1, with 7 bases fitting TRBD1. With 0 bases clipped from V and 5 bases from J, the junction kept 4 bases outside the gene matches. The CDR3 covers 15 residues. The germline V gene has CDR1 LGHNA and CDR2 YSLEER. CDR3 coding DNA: TGCGCCAGCAGCCAAGACCCCGGGACAGACAATGAGCAGTTCTTC. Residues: CASSQDPGTDNEQFF.

CDR3 DNA sequence: TGTGCCAGCAGGGAGGACAGGGGAAGGGACATTCAGTACTTC. Its protein product is CASREDRGRDIQYF. J is TRBJ2-4 and V is TRBV11-2, with 9 nucleotides matching TRBD1. CDR3 length equals 14 residues. Unmatched junction bases numbered 8, after V lost 6 bases and J lost 8 bases. Germline values: CDR1 SGHAT, CDR2 FQNNGV.

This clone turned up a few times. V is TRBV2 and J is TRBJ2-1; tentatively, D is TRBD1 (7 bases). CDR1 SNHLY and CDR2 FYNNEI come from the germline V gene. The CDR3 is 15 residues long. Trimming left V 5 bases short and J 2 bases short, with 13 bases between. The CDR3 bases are TGTGCCAGCAGTCTACAGGGGAGGACCTACAATGAGCAGTTCTTC. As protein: CASSLQGRTYNEQFF.

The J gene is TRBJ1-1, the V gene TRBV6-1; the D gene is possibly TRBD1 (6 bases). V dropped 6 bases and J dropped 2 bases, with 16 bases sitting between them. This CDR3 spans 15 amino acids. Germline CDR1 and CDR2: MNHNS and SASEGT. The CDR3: CASREQGQSNTEAFF. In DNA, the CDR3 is TGTGCCAGCAGGGAACAGGGCCAATCAAACACTGAAGCTTTCTTT.

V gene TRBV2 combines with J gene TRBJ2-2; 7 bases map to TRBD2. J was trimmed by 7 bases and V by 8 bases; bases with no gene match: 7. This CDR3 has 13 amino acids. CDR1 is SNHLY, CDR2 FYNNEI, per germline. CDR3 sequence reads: CASRSGVNGELFF. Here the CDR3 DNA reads TGTGCCAGCCGCAGCGGGGTCAACGGGGAGCTGTTTTTT.

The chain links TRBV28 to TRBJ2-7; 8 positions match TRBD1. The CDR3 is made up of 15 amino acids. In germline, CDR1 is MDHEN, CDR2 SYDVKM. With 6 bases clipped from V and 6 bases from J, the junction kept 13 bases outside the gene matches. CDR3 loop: CASRVLGQGTSEQYF. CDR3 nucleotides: TGTGCCAGCAGGGTTTTAGGACAGGGAACCAGCGAGCAGTACTTC.

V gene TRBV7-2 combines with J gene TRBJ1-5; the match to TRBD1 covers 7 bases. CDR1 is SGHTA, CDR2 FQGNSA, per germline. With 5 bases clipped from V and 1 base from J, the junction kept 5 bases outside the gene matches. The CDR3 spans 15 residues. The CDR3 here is CASSPGGQSNQPQHF. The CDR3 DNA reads TGTGCCAGCAGCCCCGGGGGACAGAGCAATCAGCCCCAGCATTTT.

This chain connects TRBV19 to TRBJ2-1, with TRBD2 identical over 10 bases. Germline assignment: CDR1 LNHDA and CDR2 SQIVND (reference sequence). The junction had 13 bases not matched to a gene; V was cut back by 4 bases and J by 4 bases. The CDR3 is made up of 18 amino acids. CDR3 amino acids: CASSTSAILAGIYNEQFF. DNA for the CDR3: TGTGCCAGTAGTACATCGGCTATACTAGCGGGAATTTACAATGAGCAGTTCTTC.

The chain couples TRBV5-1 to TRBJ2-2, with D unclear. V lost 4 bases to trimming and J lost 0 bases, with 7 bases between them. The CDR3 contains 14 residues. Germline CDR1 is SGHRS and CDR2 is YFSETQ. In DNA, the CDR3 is TGCGCCAGCAGCCCGGCAGCGAACACCGGGGAGCTGTTTTTT. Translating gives CASSPAANTGELFF.

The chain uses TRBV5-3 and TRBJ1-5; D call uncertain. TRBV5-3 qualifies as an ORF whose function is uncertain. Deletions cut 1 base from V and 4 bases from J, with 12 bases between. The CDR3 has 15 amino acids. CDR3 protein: CARSLLTESNQPQHF. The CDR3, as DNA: TGTGCCAGAAGCTTGTTGACGGAATCTAATCAGCCCCAGCATTTT.

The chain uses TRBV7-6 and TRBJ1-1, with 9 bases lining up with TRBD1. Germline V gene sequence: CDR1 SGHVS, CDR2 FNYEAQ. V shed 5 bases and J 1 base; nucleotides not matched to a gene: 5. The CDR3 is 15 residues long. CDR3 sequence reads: CASSLKGQGNTEAFF. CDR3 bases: TGTGCCAGCAGCCTAAAGGGACAGGGGAACACTGAAGCTTTCTTT.

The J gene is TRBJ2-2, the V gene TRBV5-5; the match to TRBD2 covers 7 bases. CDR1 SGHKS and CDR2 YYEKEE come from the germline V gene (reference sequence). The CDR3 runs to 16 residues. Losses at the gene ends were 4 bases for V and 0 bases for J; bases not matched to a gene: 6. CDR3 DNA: TGTGCCAGCAGCCGCCCGGGAGGAGCGAACACCGGGGAGCTGTTTTTT. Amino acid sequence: CASSRPGGANTGELFF.

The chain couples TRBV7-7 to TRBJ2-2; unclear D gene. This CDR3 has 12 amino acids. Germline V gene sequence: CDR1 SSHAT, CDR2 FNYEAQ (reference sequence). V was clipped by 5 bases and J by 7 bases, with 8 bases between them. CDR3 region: CASSQTYGELFF. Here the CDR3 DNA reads TGTGCCAGCAGCCAGACATACGGGGAGCTGTTTTTT. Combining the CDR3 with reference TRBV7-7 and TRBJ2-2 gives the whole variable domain GAGVSQSPRYKVTKRGQDVTLRCDPISSHATLYWYQQALGQGPEFLTYFNYEAQPDKSGLPSDRFSAERPEGSISTLTIQRTEQRDSAMYRCASSQTYGELFFGEGSRLTVL.

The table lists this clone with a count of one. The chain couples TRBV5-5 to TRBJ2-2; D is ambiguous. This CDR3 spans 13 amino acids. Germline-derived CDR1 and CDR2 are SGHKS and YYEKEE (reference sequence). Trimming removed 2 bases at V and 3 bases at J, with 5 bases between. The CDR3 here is CASSFQDTGELFF. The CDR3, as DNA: TGTGCCAGCAGCTTTCAGGACACCGGGGAGCTGTTTTTT.

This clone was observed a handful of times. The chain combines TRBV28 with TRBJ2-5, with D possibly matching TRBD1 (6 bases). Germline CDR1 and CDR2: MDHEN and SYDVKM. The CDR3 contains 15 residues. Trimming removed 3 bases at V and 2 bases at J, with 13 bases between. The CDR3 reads CASSFGGGRQETQYF. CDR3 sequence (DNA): TGTGCCAGCAGTTTTGGTGGGGGCCGGCAAGAGACCCAGTACTTC.

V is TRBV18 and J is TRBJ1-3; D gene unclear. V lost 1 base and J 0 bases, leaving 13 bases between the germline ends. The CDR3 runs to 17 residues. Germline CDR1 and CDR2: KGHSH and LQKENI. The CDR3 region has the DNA TGTGCCAGCTCACCACATCCGAACATCGGCTCTGGAAACACCATATATTTT. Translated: CASSPHPNIGSGNTIYF.

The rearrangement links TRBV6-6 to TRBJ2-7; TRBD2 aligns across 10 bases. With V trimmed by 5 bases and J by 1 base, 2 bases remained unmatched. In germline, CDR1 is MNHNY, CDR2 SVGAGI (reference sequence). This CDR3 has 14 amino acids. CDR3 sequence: CASSRTSGSYEQYF. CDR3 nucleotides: TGTGCCAGCAGTAGGACTAGCGGTTCCTACGAGCAGTACTTC.